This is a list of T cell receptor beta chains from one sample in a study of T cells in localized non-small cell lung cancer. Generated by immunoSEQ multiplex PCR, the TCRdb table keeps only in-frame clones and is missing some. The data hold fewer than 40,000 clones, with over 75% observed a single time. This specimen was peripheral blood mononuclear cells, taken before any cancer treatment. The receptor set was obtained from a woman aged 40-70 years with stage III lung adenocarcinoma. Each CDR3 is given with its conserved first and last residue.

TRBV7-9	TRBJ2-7	CASSLVAGGEYEQYF
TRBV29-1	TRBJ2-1	CSVEDYNEQFF
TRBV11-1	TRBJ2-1	CASSTRQANNEQFF
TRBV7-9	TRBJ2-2	CASSLGPGPNTGELFF
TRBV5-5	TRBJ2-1	CASSLGLAGLSSYNEQFF
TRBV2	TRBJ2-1	CASKGWTNAYNEQFF
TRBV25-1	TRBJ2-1	CASTPAGGPYNEQFF
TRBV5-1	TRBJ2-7	CASSSSPGVGTYEQYF
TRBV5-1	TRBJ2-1	CASSLSSGAYNEQFF
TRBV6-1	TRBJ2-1	CASSEAGPRRGLRLVGEQFF
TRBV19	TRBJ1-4	CASSKRQLSSTNEKLFF
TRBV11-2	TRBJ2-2	CASSLTAFYTGELFF
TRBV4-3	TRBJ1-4	CASSQGVGASNEKLFF
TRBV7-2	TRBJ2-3	CASSLDLASKSTDTQYF
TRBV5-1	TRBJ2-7	CASSPRTRTYEQYF
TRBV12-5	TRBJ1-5	CASQGNSNQPQHF
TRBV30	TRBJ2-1	CAWRTGAFDEQFF
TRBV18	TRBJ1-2	CASSPGQGLDGYTF
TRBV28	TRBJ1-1	CASSFRQIDTEAFF
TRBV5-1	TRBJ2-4	CASSLAGTGNRNIQYF
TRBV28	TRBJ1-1	CASGSNTEAFF
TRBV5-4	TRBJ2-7	CASSLDPRIRPYEQYF
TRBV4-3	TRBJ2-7	CASSLYTGTGGHEQYF
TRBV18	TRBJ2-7	CASSQGLAGGASSYEQYF
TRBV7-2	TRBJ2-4	CASSPETGDIQYF
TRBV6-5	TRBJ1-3	CASSLDSGNTIYF
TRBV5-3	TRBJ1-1	CARSLTDGNTEAFF
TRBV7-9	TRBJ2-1	CASSLVLSWEVEQFF
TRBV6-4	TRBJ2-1	CASSLGLAGVNEQFF
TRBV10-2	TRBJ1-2	CATTTPQLTENYGYTF
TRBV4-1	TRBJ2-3	CASSQVNLVSTDTQYF
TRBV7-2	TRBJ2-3	CASSLGRGFSTDTQYF
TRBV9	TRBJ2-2	CASSVVAGGGELFF
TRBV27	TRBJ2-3	CASSSGVGADTQYF
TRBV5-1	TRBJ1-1	CASSLATGATEAFF
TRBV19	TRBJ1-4	CASSRAVATNEKLFF
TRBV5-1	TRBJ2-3	CASSLLAGRTDTQYF
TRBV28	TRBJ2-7	CASSLTGRRTYEQYF
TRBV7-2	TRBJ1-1	CASSSEGMNTEAFF
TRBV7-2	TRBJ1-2	CASSSTGGYYGYTF
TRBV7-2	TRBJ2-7	CASSKTSGRTYEQYF
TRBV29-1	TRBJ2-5	CSEVWMGETQYF
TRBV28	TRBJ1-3	CASSGTGRFTGNTIYF
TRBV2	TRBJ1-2	CASSLATSLFVGYTF
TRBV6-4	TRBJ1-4	CASSASPNEKLFF
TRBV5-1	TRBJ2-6	CASSRTGDHMIAGANVLTF
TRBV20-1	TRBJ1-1	CSGASGTEAFF
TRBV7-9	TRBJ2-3	CASSTQSADTQYF
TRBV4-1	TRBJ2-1	CASTPDRGRENEQFF
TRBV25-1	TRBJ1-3	CASKRASGNTIYF
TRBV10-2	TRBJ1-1	CASKVTGVGTEAFF
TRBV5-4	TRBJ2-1	CASSQEGSSYNEQFF